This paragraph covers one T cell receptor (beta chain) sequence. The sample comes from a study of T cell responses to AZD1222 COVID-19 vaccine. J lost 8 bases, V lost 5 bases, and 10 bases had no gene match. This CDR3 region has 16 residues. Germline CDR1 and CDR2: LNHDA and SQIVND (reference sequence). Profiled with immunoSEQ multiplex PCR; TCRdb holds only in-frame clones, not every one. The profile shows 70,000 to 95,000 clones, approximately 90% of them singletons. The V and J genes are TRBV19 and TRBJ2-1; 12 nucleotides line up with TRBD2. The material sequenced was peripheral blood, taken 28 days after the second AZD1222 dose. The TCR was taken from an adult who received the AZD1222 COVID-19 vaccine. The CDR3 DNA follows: TGTGCCAGTAGTGTTTCTAGCGGGAGGGGATGGGATGAGCAGTTCTTC. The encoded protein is CASSVSSGRGWDEQFF.